This TCR beta chain was sequenced in a study of shared clonotypes between healthy human individuals. For the study at large: The study used three CD4 naive, three CD4 memory, two CD8 naive and one CD8 memory plate per donor.

Germline CDR1 is WNHNN and CDR2 is SYGVQD (reference sequence). There are 14 residues in the CDR3. V lost 2 bases and J lost 5; bases outside the gene matches: 2. Study findings and constraints: Generation probabilities of non-shared clonotypes were lower (relative to those shared by all four donors).

Assay: immunoSEQ multiplex PCR; the TCRdb copy retains only in-frame clones and omits some. The sample has hundreds of thousands of clones, 95% to 97% seen once. This clone was detected once. Its specificity is not known. In the naive CD8 group, cells lacked CD45RO and were positively selected for CCR7, so terminally differentiated effector memory CD45RA+ cells were left out. The donor cohort consisted entirely of Caucasian adults residing in Nashville, Tennessee. The chain carries TRBV10-1 and TRBJ2-2; 7 bases map to TRBD1. The clonotype was recovered from a woman in her 30s in good health. Material: naive CD8+ T cells sorted from blood. CDR3 sequence reads: CASSETGETGELFF. Here the CDR3 DNA reads TGCGCCAGCAGTGAGACAGGGGAGACCGGGGAGCTGTTTTTT.